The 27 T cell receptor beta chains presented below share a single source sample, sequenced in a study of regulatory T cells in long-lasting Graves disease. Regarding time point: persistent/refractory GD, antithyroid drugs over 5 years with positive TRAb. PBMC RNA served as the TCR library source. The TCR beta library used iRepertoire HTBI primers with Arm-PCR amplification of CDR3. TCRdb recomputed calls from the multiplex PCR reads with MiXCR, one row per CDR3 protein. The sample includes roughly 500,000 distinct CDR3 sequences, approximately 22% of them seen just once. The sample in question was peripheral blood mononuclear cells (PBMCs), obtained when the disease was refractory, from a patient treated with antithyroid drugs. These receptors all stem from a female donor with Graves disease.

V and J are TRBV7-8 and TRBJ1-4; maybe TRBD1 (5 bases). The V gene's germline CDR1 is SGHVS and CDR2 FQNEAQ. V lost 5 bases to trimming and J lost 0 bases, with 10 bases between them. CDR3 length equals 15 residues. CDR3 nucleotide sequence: TGTGCCAGCAGCAGACAGCCCGCAACTAATGAAAAACTGTTTTTT. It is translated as CASSRQPATNEKLFF. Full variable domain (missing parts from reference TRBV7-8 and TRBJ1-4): GAGVSQSPRYKVAKRGQDVALRCDPISGHVSLFWYQQALGQGPEFLTYFQNEAQLDKSGLPSDRFFAERPEGSVSTLKIQRTQQEDSAVYLCASSRQPATNEKLFFGSGTQLSVL.

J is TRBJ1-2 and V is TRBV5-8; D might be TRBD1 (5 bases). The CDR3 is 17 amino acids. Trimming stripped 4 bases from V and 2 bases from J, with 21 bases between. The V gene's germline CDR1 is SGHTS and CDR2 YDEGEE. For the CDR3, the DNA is TGTGCCAGCAGCCGCCCTTTTACGACAGCTTTAAACTATGGCTACACCTTC. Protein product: CASSRPFTTALNYGYTF.

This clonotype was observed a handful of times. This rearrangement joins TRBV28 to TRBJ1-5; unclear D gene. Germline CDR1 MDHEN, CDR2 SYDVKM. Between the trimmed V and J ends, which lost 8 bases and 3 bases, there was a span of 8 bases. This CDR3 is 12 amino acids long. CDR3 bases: TGTGCCAGCTTCCGGGCCAATCAGCCCCAGCATTTT. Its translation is CASFRANQPQHF.

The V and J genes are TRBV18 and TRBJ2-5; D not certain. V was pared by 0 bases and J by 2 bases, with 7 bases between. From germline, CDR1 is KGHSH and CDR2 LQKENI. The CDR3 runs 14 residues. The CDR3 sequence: CASSPPNSQETQYF. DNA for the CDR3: TGTGCCAGCTCACCACCAAACTCGCAAGAGACCCAGTACTTC.

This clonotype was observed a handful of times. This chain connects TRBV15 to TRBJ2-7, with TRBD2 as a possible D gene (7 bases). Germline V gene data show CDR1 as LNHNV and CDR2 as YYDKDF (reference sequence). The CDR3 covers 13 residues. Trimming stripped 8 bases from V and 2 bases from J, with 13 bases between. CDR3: CATRGGGTYEQYF. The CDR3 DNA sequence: TGTGCCACCCGGGGAGGGGGGACCTACGAGCAGTACTTC.

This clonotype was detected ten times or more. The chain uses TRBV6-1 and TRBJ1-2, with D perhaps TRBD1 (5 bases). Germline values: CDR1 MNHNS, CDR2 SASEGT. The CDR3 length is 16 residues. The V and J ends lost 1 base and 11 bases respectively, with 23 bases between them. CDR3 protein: CASSEVLGTVLPVYTF. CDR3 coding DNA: TGTGCCAGCAGTGAAGTTTTGGGGACGGTACTACCAGTGTACACCTTC.

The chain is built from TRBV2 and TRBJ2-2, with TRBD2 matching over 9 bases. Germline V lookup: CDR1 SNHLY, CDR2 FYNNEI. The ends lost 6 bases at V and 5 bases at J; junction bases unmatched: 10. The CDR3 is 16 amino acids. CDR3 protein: CASSLGLAGPTGELFF. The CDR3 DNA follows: TGTGCCAGCAGCTTAGGGCTAGCGGGGCCGACCGGGGAGCTGTTTTTT. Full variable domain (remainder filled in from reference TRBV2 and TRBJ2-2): EPEVTQTPSHQVTQMGQEVILRCVPISNHLYFYWYRQILGQKVEFLVSFYNNEISEKSEIFDDQFSVERPDGSNFTLKIRSTKLEDSAMYFCASSLGLAGPTGELFFGEGSRLTVL.

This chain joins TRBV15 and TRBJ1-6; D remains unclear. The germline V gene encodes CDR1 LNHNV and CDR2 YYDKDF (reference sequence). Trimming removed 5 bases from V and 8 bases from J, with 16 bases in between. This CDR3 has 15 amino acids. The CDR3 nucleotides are TGTGCCACCAGCGGGCGACCTACCCTGGATTCACCCCTCCACTTT. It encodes CATSGRPTLDSPLHF.

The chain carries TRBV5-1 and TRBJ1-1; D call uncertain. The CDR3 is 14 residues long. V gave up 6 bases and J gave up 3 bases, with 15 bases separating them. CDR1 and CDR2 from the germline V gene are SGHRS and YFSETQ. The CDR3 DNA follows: TGCGCCAGCAAGGTCTCAGTTGGGGACACTGAAGCTTTCTTT. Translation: CASKVSVGDTEAFF. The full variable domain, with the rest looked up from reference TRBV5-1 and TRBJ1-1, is KAGVTQTPRYLIKTRGQQVTLSCSPISGHRSVSWYQQTPGQGLQFLFEYFSETQRNKGNFPGRFSGRQFSNSRSEMNVSTLELGDSALYLCASKVSVGDTEAFFGQGTRLTVV.

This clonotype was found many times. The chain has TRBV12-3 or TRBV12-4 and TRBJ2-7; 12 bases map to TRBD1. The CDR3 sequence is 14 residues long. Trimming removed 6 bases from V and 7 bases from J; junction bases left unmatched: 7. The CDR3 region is CASRLGQGAGEQYF. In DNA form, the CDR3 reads TGTGCCAGCAGACTGGGACAGGGGGCGGGAGAGCAGTACTTC.

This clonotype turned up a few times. In DNA, the CDR3 is TGTGCCAGCAAACGGACTAGTAGTAGCACAGATACGCAGTATTTT. This sequence encodes CASKRTSSSTDTQYF. The rearrangement links TRBV2 to TRBJ2-3; TRBD2 aligns across 7 bases. From germline, CDR1 is SNHLY and CDR2 FYNNEI. The J segment lost 0 bases and the V segment lost 7 bases, leaving 7 bases of the junction unmatched. The CDR3 has 15 residues.

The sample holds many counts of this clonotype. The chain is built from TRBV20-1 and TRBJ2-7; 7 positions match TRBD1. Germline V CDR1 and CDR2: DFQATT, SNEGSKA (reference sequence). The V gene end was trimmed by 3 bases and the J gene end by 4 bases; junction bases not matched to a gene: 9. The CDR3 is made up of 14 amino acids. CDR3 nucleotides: TGCAGTGCTAGTGCCCAGACAGGGCTATACGAGCAGTACTTC. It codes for CSASAQTGLYEQYF.

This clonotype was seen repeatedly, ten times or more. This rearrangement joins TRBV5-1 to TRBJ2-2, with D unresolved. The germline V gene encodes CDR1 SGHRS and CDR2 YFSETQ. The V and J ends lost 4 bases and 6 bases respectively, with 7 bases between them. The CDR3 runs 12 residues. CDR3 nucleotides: TGCGCCAGCAGCCCCCCGTCCGGGGAGCTGTTTTTT. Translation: CASSPPSGELFF.

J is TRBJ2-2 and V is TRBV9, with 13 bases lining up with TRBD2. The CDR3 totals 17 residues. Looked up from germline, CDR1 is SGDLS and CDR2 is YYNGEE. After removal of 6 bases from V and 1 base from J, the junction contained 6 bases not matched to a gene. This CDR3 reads CASTWTSGGLNTGELFF. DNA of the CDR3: TGTGCCAGCACTTGGACTAGCGGGGGCCTGAACACCGGGGAGCTGTTTTTT.

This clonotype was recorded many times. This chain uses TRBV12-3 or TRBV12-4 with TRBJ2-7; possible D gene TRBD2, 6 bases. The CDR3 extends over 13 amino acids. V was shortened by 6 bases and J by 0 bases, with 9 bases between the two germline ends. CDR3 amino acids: CASRSGRSYEQYF. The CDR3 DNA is TGTGCCAGCAGGAGCGGGCGCTCCTACGAGCAGTACTTC.

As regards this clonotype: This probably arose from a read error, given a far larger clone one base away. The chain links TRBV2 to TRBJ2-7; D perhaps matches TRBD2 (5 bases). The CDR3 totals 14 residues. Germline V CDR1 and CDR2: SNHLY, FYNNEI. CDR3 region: CASSAIGVSYGCTF. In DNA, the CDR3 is TGTGCCAGCAGTGCAATCGGGGTGAGCTATGGCTGCACCTTC.

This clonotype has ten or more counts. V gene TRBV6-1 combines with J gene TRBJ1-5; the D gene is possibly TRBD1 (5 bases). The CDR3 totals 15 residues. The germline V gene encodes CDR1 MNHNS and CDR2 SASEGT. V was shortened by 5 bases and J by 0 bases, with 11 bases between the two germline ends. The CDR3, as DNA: TGTGCCAGCAGTAGCGACCAGGGTAGCAATCAGCCCCAGCATTTT. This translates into CASSSDQGSNQPQHF.

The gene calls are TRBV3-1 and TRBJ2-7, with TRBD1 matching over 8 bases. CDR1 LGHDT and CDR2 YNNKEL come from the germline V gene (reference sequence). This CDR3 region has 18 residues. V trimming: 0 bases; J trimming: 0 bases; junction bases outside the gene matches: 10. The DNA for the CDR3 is TGTGCCAGCAGCCAAGATTCGGGGGACAGGTCCTACTCCTACGAGCAGTACTTC. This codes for CASSQDSGDRSYSYEQYF.

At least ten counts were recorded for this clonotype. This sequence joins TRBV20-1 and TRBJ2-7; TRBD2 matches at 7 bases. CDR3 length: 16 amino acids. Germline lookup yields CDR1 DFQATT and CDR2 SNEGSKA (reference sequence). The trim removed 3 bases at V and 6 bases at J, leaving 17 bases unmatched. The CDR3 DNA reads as TGCAGTGCTAGCTTCCTCACCGGGACTACCACCCCCGAGCAGTACTTC. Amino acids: CSASFLTGTTTPEQYF.

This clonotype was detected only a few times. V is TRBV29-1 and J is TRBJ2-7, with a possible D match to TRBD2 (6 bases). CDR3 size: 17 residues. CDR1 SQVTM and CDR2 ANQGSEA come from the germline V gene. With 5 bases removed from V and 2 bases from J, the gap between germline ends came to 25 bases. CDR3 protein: CSVPKWEAWGIAYEQYF. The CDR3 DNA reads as TGCAGCGTTCCTAAATGGGAGGCTTGGGGGATCGCCTACGAGCAGTACTTC.

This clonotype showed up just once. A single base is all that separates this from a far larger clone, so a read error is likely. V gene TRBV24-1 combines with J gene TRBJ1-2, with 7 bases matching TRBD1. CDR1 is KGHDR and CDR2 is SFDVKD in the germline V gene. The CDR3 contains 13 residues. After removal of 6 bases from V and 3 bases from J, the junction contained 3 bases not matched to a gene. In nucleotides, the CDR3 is TGTGCCACCAGTCCAACAGGGGACTATGGCTACACCTTC. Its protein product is CATSPTGDYGYTF.

CDR3 residues: CATSDLSRETQYF. The CDR3, as DNA: TGTGCCACCAGTGATTTGAGTCGGGAGACCCAGTACTTC. This chain connects TRBV24-1 to TRBJ2-5, with unresolved D. Trimming removed 0 bases at V and 5 bases at J, with 6 bases between. Germline V gene lookup returns CDR1 KGHDR and CDR2 SFDVKD. The CDR3 length is 13 residues.

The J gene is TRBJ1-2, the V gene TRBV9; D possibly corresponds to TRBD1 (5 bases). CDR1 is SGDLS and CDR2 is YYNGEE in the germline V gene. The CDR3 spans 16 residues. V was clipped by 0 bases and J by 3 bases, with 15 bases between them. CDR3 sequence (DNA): TGTGCCAGCAGCGTAGGTCCAGGGATGATAGACTATGGCTACACCTTC. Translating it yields CASSVGPGMIDYGYTF.

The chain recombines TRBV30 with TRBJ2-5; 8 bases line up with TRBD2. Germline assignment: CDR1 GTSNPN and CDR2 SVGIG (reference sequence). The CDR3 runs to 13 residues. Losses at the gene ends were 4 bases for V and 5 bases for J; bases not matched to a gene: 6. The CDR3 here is CAWMSGSPETQYF. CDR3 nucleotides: TGTGCCTGGATGAGCGGGAGCCCGGAGACCCAGTACTTC.

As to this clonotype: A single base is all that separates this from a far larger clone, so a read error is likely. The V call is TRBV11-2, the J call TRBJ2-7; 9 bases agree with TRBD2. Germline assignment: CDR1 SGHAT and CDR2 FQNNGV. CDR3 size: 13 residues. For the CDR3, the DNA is TGTACCAGCAGTGGACTAGCGAGATACGAGCAGTACTTC. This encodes CTSSGLARYEQYF.

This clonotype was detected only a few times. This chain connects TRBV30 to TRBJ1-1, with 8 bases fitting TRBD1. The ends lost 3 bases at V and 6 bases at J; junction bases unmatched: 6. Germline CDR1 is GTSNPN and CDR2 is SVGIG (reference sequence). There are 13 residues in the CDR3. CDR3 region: CAWSTDRGAEAFF. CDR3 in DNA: TGTGCCTGGAGCACTGACAGGGGCGCTGAAGCTTTCTTT.

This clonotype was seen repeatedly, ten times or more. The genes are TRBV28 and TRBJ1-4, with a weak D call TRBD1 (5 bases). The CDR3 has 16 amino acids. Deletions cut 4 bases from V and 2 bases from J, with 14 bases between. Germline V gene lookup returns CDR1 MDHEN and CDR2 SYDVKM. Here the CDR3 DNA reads TGTGCCAGCAGTTCCTCGGTGGGGGTCACTAATGAAAAACTGTTTTTT. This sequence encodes CASSSSVGVTNEKLFF.